The 15 T cell receptor beta chains reported below all come from one sample, sequenced in a study of patients and donors after allogeneic stem cell transplantation. TCRdb called the RT-PCR reads again in MiXCR, with one record for every CDR3 protein. In the table there are over 10,000 distinct CDR3 sequences, under 30% of which are singletons. The specimen sequenced was blood, either unsorted or a sorted T cell fraction (not recorded which). These receptors were obtained from a human donor who was either an allogeneic HSCT recipient or a stem cell or donor lymphocyte infusion donor (not recorded which). It is not recorded whose cells these are; they may come from a transplant donor.

This clonotype was recorded a few times. V is TRBV29-1 and J is TRBJ1-2; D possibly corresponds to TRBD1 (6 bases). V lost 3 bases and J lost 3, with 11 bases in between. This CDR3 is 13 amino acids long. CDR1 and CDR2 (germline): SQVTM, ANQGSEA. CDR3 coding DNA: TGCAGCGTTGAGCCAGGGGACTACTATGGCTACACCTTC. Translated: CSVEPGDYYGYTF.

Remarks on this clonotype: Compared with germline, one end of the junction differs, possibly owing to a read error. The rearrangement uses TRBV13 and TRBJ1-1; D may be TRBD1 (5 bases). Germline V lookup: CDR1 PRHDT, CDR2 FYEKMQ (reference sequence). The CDR3 runs to 13 residues. The CDR3 DNA reads TGTGCCAGCAGCTGGGGGACGTTCACTGAAGCTATCTTT. This translates into CASSWGTFTEAIF.

The chain uses TRBV12-3 or TRBV12-4 and TRBJ2-7; 8 bases fit TRBD1. V was clipped by 6 bases and J by 6 bases; unmatched bases: 10. This CDR3 region has 14 residues. This CDR3 is CASSMGVDRVEQYF. The DNA of the CDR3 is TGTGCCAGCAGCATGGGAGTGGACAGGGTCGAGCAGTACTTC.

The CDR3 DNA follows: TGCAGCGTAGGGCAACTAGGGGAGACCCAGTACTTC. This sequence encodes CSVGQLGETQYF. The chain carries TRBV29-1 and TRBJ2-5; tentatively, D is TRBD2 (5 bases). V shed 6 bases and J shed 5 bases, with 13 bases lying between them. The CDR3 consists of 12 residues. In germline, CDR1 is SQVTM, CDR2 ANQGSEA.

This clonotype appeared a few times. The CDR3 sequence is CAWRGHRNYGYTF. DNA of the CDR3: TGTGCCTGGAGAGGCCACCGAAACTATGGCTACACCTTC. The chain is built from TRBV30 and TRBJ1-2; D ambiguous. V lost 3 bases and J lost 2, with 10 bases in between. CDR3 size: 13 residues. Germline V gene data show CDR1 as GTSNPN and CDR2 as SVGIG (reference sequence).

This clonotype was found a few times. CDR3 DNA sequence: TGCGCCAGCAGCCTGTCAATGGGGGCAGGGGGCCTGCCCCAGCATTTT. Translating it yields CASSLSMGAGGLPQHF. The genes are TRBV4-1 and TRBJ1-5; 8 bases map to TRBD1. CDR3 length: 16 residues. Germline CDR1 is MGHRA and CDR2 is YSYEKL. V gave up 4 bases and J gave up 9 bases; unmatched junction bases: 14.

This chain connects TRBV6-5 to TRBJ2-5; 11 bases are shared with TRBD1. Per the germline V gene, CDR1 is MNHEY and CDR2 is SVGAGI. The ends lost 10 bases at V and 5 bases at J; junction bases unmatched: 3. The CDR3 length is 12 residues. The CDR3 nucleotides are TGTGCCATCGGGGACAGGGGGGAGACCCAGTACTTC. Translating gives CAIGDRGETQYF.

The gene calls are TRBV7-8 and TRBJ1-1; D may be TRBD1 (6 bases). The CDR3 sequence is 15 residues long. The germline V gene has CDR1 SGHVS and CDR2 FQNEAQ. V was cut by 4 bases and J by 1 base, with 13 bases left in between. The CDR3 is CASSSIGTPNTEAFF. In DNA, the CDR3 is TGTGCCAGCAGCTCTATCGGGACACCGAACACTGAAGCTTTCTTT.

The rearrangement links TRBV5-1 to TRBJ2-5, with a tentative D call TRBD1 (6 bases). Germline V gene sequence: CDR1 SGHRS, CDR2 YFSETQ. The CDR3 consists of 16 residues. The V end was cut by 4 bases, the J end by 2 bases, with 18 bases between. CDR3 DNA sequence: TGCGCCAGCAGCCACGGGACATGGGGGAGTCAAGAGACCCAGTACTTC. It encodes CASSHGTWGSQETQYF. Complete variable domain (other parts from reference TRBV5-1 and TRBJ2-5): KAGVTQTPRYLIKTRGQQVTLSCSPISGHRSVSWYQQTPGQGLQFLFEYFSETQRNKGNFPGRFSGRQFSNSRSEMNVSTLELGDSALYLCASSHGTWGSQETQYFGPGTRLLVL.

The chain combines TRBV20-1 with TRBJ1-2; tentatively, D is TRBD1 (6 bases). Germline V gene sequence: CDR1 DFQATT, CDR2 SNEGSKA (reference sequence). This CDR3 is 14 amino acids long. The V and J ends lost 4 bases and 7 bases respectively, with 19 bases between them. DNA for the CDR3: TGCAGTGCTAATTGGGCAGGGGCGGTCGGTGGCTACACCTTC. Its translation is CSANWAGAVGGYTF.

The chain links TRBV7-3 to TRBJ2-5; 7 nucleotides agree with TRBD1. With 5 bases clipped from V and 5 bases from J, the junction kept 5 bases outside the gene matches. The CDR3 sequence is 13 residues long. CDR1 and CDR2 (germline): SGHTA, FQGTGA. The CDR3 DNA reads as TGTGCCAGCAGCCCAAGACAGGGTGAGACCCAGTACTTC. Amino acids: CASSPRQGETQYF.

The rearrangement uses TRBV27 and TRBJ1-6; maybe TRBD1 (5 bases). The CDR3 extends over 16 amino acids. Germline V gene lookup returns CDR1 MNHEY and CDR2 SMNVEV (reference sequence). V was trimmed by 6 bases and J by 7 bases, leaving 19 bases between them. In nucleotides, the CDR3 is TGTGCCAGCAGAGAAAGCTTGGGGCCCCGCAATTCACCCCTCCACTTT. Its translation: CASRESLGPRNSPLHF.

Ten or more counts support this clonotype. The chain recombines TRBV10-3 with TRBJ1-1; D gene unclear. The CDR3 covers 11 residues. Germline V gives CDR1 ENHRY, CDR2 SYGVKD. Trimming removed 10 bases at V and 0 bases at J, with 6 bases between. The CDR3 DNA sequence: TGTGCCACCTCCTTGAACACTGAAGCTTTCTTT. Encoded protein: CATSLNTEAFF.

The rearrangement uses TRBV20-1 and TRBJ2-7; 9 bases are a match to TRBD1. There are 14 residues in the CDR3. Germline CDR1 and CDR2: DFQATT and SNEGSKA (reference sequence). The trim removed 4 bases at V and 2 bases at J, leaving 6 bases unmatched. CDR3 nucleotide sequence: TGCAGTGCTATTAGGGACAGGGATCCCTACGAGCAGTACTTC. Amino acid sequence: CSAIRDRDPYEQYF.

Only a few counts were recorded for this clonotype. The chain employs TRBV21-1 and TRBJ1-1. TRBV21-1 is termed a pseudogene. CDR3 length: 12 amino acids. CDR3 region: CASSRGRTEAFF. CDR3 nucleotides: TGTGCCAGCAGCAGGGGTAGGACTGAAGCTTTCTTT.